The entry below gives a single T cell receptor beta chain sequence along with its context. This clonotype appeared many times. The specificity of this receptor is unknown. No quality values exist for individual bases; no much larger clone is one base distant. The sample originates from a study of T-cell reconstitution after alpha-beta-depleted transplantation in children (dated by TCRdb to 2015 to 2016). Background on the whole study: Using TCR repertoire profiling, the study followed T-cell immune reconstitution in a quantitative way in children after TCRalphabeta/CD19-depleted allogeneic hematopoietic cell transplantation. Here is what the overall study found, with its caveats: In some patients, the high TCRbeta diversity seen at day 60 was put down to recipient T cells and intrathymic progenitors that had survived conditioning. Over the following months the frequencies of hyperexpanded clones went down, and after one year T-cell counts and TCRbeta diversity were mostly credited to newly produced T cells. The apparently early recovery of alphabetaT-cell counts about two months after transplant reportedly depended on only several hundred rapidly expanded clones that came from non-depleted graft cells.

The germline V gene supplies CDR1 ENHRY and CDR2 SYGVKD. Compared with germline, V lacks 7 bases and J lacks 1 base; bases without a gene match: 8. Including cysteine and phenylalanine, the CDR3 has 17 amino acids. Solely the CDR3 DNA is kept, with 51 bases framed from the first base. Reading the label with the study, this specimen's treatment or condition is: allogeneic hematopoietic cell transplantation with graft depleted of TCRalphabeta T cells and CD19 B cells. The transplant recipients were children given TCRalphabeta/CD19-depleted allogeneic hematopoietic cell grafts. Library preparation was by PCR. The sequencing machine was an Illumina HiSeq 2500. Molecular barcoding was employed in the preparation of TCR libraries, with unique molecular identifiers being used to normalize TCRbeta repertoire quantification. The public reads were reanalyzed by TCRdb: fastp trimming at Q25, MiXCR alignment, in-frame beta chains only. Merged by CDR3 protein, the rows form single entries marked with the most common genes and DNA. The sample data list roughly 240,000 distinct CDR3 sequences, and 7.5% to 9.5% of these were observed just once. Approximately 6% of the sample is held by the ten biggest clonotypes.

The sample consisted of PBMCs, mostly from graft donor cells, taken 180 days after TCRalphabeta/CD19-depleted stem cell transplant. This receptor was taken from a male patient aged 5 to 17 who had a stem cell transplant for acute lymphoblastic leukemia, so the T cells may come from the graft donor. The sequence joins TRBV10-3 to TRBJ2-6, and 9 junction bases match TRBD1. DNA sequence: TGTGCCATCAAACCGGGACAGGGCAATTCTGGGGCCAACGTCCTGACTTTC. It translates as CAIKPGQGNSGANVLTF.